This entry features one TCR beta chain sequence. The data stem from a study of blood T cell repertoires in COVID-19. Assay used: immunoSEQ multiplex PCR; TCRdb lists only in-frame clones, some missing. The repertoire has approximately 200,000 clones, 75% to 90% of them found once; the top ten carry approximately 2.1%. Germline values: CDR1 SEHNR, CDR2 FQNEAQ (reference sequence). With 6 bases clipped from V and 1 base from J, the junction kept 8 bases outside the gene matches. The CDR3 has 16 residues. This clonotype was sampled from a man in his 70s with active or convalescent COVID-19. This chain connects TRBV7-9 to TRBJ2-2; 7 bases agree with TRBD1. The specimen was peripheral blood. The CDR3 bases are TGTGCCAGCAGTATCGGACAGGTCCTGAACACCGGGGAGCTGTTTTTT. Its protein is CASSIGQVLNTGELFF.